One and the same sample provided the 15 T cell receptor beta chains below, sequenced in a study of blood T cell repertoires in COVID-19. Sequenced by immunoSEQ multiplex PCR; TCRdb stores in-frame clones only, minus some. Of about 250,000 clones in the sample, 80% to 90% were seen once. The sample was PBMCs or T cells enriched from blood (not recorded which). Receptors originate from a man aged 40-49 years who had recovered from COVID-19.

The V and J genes are TRBV19 and TRBJ1-1; perhaps TRBD1 as D (5 bases). Per the germline V gene, CDR1 is LNHDA and CDR2 is SQIVND (reference sequence). The CDR3 covers 11 residues. Trimming shortened V by 8 bases and J by 7 bases, and 11 bases separated the two germline ends. CDR3 region: CASVRGVEAFF. DNA for the CDR3: TGTGCCAGTGTCCGGGGGGTTGAAGCTTTCTTT.

The V call is TRBV21-1, the J call TRBJ2-7; the table's D call, TRBD2, has no DNA check behind it. TRBV21-1 counts as a pseudogene. This CDR3 spans 14 amino acids. DNA for the CDR3: TGTGCCAGCAGCAAAGTGGACGGGGGGAACGAGCAGTACTTC. It encodes CASSKVDGGNEQYF.

The CDR3: CASSQLGTGALYGYTF. The CDR3 bases are TGTGCCAGCAGCCAACTTGGGACAGGGGCCCTCTATGGCTACACCTTC. The rearrangement links TRBV3-1 (or the pseudogene TRBV3-2) to TRBJ1-2; TRBD1 agrees at 10 bases. The CDR3 totals 16 residues. The V segment lost 2 bases and the J segment 4 bases; nucleotides outside the gene matches: 7. From germline, CDR1 is LGHDT and CDR2 YNNKEL (reference sequence).

The genes are TRBV27 and TRBJ2-5, with 7 positions matching TRBD1. The junction had 3 bases not matched to a gene; V was cut back by 3 bases and J by 5 bases. The CDR3 spans 13 residues. CDR1 MNHEY and CDR2 SMNVEV come from the germline V gene (reference sequence). CDR3 protein: CASSLRGRETQYF. The CDR3 coding sequence is TGTGCCAGCAGTTTGAGGGGGCGGGAGACCCAGTACTTC.

This clone was detected only a few times. V is TRBV18 and J is TRBJ1-5, with D perhaps TRBD1 (5 bases). Germline CDR1 is KGHSH and CDR2 is LQKENI. V was trimmed by 6 bases and J by 1 base, leaving 19 bases between them. The CDR3 extends over 17 amino acids. The CDR3 region is CASSPSAGRLSNQPQHF. The CDR3 region has the DNA TGTGCCAGCTCCCCCTCCGCGGGGCGACTGAGCAATCAGCCCCAGCATTTT.

This clone appeared a single time. The genes are TRBV3-1 (or the pseudogene TRBV3-2) and TRBJ1-3, with 7 bases matching TRBD1. CDR1 and CDR2 (germline): LGHDT, YNNKEL (reference sequence). The CDR3 contains 18 residues. The J segment lost 0 bases and the V segment lost 0 bases, leaving 8 bases of the junction unmatched. The CDR3 region is CASSQDWYRGLSGNTIYF. CDR3 in DNA: TGTGCCAGCAGCCAAGATTGGTACAGGGGTCTCTCTGGAAACACCATATATTTT.

The chain links TRBV15 to TRBJ1-5; 10 nucleotides match TRBD1. This CDR3 comprises 15 residues. The germline CDR1 and CDR2 sequences are LNHNV and YYDKDF (reference sequence). V shed 4 bases, J shed 2 bases, and the junction held 2 bases outside the gene matches. CDR3 residues: CATSKGTGGNQPQHF. In nucleotides, the CDR3 is TGTGCCACCAGCAAAGGGACAGGGGGCAATCAGCCCCAGCATTTT. The entire variable domain, with the rest obtained from reference TRBV15 and TRBJ1-5, is as follows: DAMVIQNPRYQVTQFGKPVTLSCSQTLNHNVMYWYQQKSSQAPKLLFHYYDKDFNNEADTPDNFQSRRPNTSFCFLDIRSPGLGDTAMYLCATSKGTGGNQPQHFGDGTRLSIL.

The chain joins TRBV2 to TRBJ1-2; D is perhaps TRBD1 (6 bases). Deletions cut 5 bases from V and 7 bases from J, with 29 bases between. This CDR3 contains 18 residues. Germline V gene sequence: CDR1 SNHLY, CDR2 FYNNEI. CDR3 sequence reads: CASSSPIPGAITKGGYTF. The DNA of the CDR3 is TGTGCCAGCAGTTCTCCCATCCCAGGGGCTATCACCAAAGGTGGCTACACCTTC.

J is TRBJ1-5 and V is TRBV30, with 8 bases that match TRBD1. The CDR3 loop spans 13 amino acids. V was pared by 1 base and J by 5 bases, with 1 base of the junction left unmatched. Germline CDR1 reads GTSNPN; CDR2 reads SVGIG (reference sequence). CDR3 sequence (DNA): TGTGCCTGGAGTGGACAGGGGCATCAGCCCCAGCATTTT. This codes for CAWSGQGHQPQHF. The entire variable domain, with the rest obtained from reference TRBV30 and TRBJ1-5, is as follows: SQTIHQWPATLVQPVGSPLSLECTVEGTSNPNLYWYRQAAGRGLQLLFYSVGIGQISSEVPQNLSASRPQDRQFILSSKKLLLSDSGFYLCAWSGQGHQPQHFGDGTRLSIL.

This clone showed up just once. The gene calls are TRBV7-3 and TRBJ2-7; D may be TRBD1 (7 bases). This CDR3 has 14 amino acids. V gave up 1 base and J gave up 5 bases, with 12 bases separating them. Germline CDR1 and CDR2: SGHTA and FQGTGA. This CDR3 is CASSLRAGGNEQYF. CDR3 in DNA: TGTGCCAGCAGCTTAAGGGCAGGGGGGAACGAGCAGTACTTC.

This clone came up a few times. V is TRBV6-2 or TRBV6-3 and J is TRBJ1-2; tentative D call: TRBD1 (6 bases). CDR3 size: 14 residues. Looked up from germline, CDR1 is MNHEY and CDR2 is SVGEGT. V was cut by 5 bases and J by 3 bases, with 13 bases left in between. This CDR3 is CASSLYRVDYGYTF. As DNA, the CDR3 is TGTGCCAGCAGTCTATACAGGGTAGACTATGGCTACACCTTC.

The rearrangement uses TRBV7-9 and TRBJ2-5; D might be TRBD2 (5 bases). The CDR3 length is 17 residues. The ends were cut back, 5 bases at V and 3 bases at J, with 22 bases in the middle. Looked up from germline, CDR1 is SEHNR and CDR2 is FQNEAQ (reference sequence). Here the CDR3 reads CASSPEVGVVGEETQYF. Written as DNA, the CDR3 is TGTGCCAGCAGCCCGGAGGTAGGAGTAGTGGGTGAAGAGACCCAGTACTTC. Based on the CDR3 plus reference TRBV7-9 and TRBJ2-5, the full variable domain is DTGVSQNPRHKITKRGQNVTFRCDPISEHNRLYWYRQTLGQGPEFLTYFQNEAQLEKSRLLSDRFSAERPKGSFSTLEIQRTEQGDSAMYLCASSPEVGVVGEETQYFGPGTRLLVL.

This clone was seen a handful of times. An end of the junction does not agree with germline; a read error may underlie this. For the CDR3, the DNA is TGTGCCAGCAGCTACTTTACTGGGGCCAACGTCCTGACTTTC. Encoded protein: CASSYFTGANVLTF. The chain joins TRBV6-2 or TRBV6-3 to TRBJ2-6; no clear D. The length of the CDR3 is 14 residues. The germline CDR1 and CDR2 sequences are MNHEY and SVGEGT.

V usage is TRBV6-5 and J usage is TRBJ2-7, with 8 bases matching TRBD2. Germline V gives CDR1 MNHEY, CDR2 SVGAGI. The CDR3 loop spans 14 amino acids. Germline trimming cut 10 bases from V and 3 bases from J; bases unmatched to any gene: 11. The CDR3 region is CATVVAGPYYEQYF. DNA for the CDR3: TGTGCCACCGTTGTAGCGGGACCTTACTACGAGCAGTACTTC.

CDR3 region: CASSLDGSTDTQYF. In DNA, the CDR3 is TGTGCCAGCAGTCTAGACGGGAGCACAGATACGCAGTATTTT. The chain carries TRBV27 and TRBJ2-3; no firm D call. This CDR3 has 14 amino acids. V dropped 5 bases and J dropped 0 bases, with 9 bases sitting between them. CDR1 MNHEY and CDR2 SMNVEV come from the germline V gene (reference sequence).